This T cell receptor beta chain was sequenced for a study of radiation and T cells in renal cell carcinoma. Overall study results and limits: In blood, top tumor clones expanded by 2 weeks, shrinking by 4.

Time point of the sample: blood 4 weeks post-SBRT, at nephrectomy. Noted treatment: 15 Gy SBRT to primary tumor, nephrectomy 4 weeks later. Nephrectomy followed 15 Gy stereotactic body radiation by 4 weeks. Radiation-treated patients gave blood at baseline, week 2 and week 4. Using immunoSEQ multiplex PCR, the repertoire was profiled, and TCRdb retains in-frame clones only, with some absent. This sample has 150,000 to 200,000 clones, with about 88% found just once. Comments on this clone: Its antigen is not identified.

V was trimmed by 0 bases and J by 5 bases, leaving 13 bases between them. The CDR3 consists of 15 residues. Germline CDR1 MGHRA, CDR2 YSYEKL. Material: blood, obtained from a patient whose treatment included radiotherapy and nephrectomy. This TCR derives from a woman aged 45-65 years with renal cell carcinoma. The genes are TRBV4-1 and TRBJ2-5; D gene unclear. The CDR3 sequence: CASSQEGTRGETQYF. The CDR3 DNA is TGCGCCAGCAGCCAAGAAGGAACACGTGGTGAGACCCAGTACTTC.